This TCR beta chain comes out of a study of regulatory T cells in long-lasting Graves disease. According to the study, TCR beta libraries were built with iRepertoire HTBI primers and CDR3-region Arm-PCR. TCRdb used MiXCR to reprocess the multiplex PCR reads, holding one entry per CDR3 protein. The sample lists about 420,000 distinct CDR3 sequences, over 15% occurring once. Time point reported: newly diagnosed GD, antithyroid drugs for less than 3 months. From RNA extracted from PBMCs, the TCR library was made. V was shortened by 4 bases and J by 7 bases, with 10 bases between the two germline ends. This CDR3 has 13 residues. CDR1 and CDR2 from the germline V gene are LGHNA and YSLEER. The data were also submitted as part of a second study, on T cells in Graves' hyperthyroidism and ophthalmopathy.

The TCR sequence derives from a woman aged 18-29 years with Graves disease. The chain recombines TRBV4-3 with TRBJ2-2; D uncertain. The sequences come from peripheral blood mononuclear cells (PBMCs), collected at new diagnosis, from a patient treated with antithyroid drugs. The CDR3 here is CASSPHRGGELFF. The CDR3 bases are TGCGCCAGCAGCCCCCATCGCGGCGGGGAGCTGTTTTTT.